These 10 T cell receptor beta chains were all obtained from the same sample, sequenced in a study of blood T cell repertoires in COVID-19. Clones were read by immunoSEQ multiplex PCR, and TCRdb kept only the in-frame ones, dropping some. The sample has around 130,000 clones; around four fifths are singletons. The specimen sequenced was peripheral blood. The receptors were sampled from an elderly man with acute or convalescent COVID-19.

V and J are TRBV5-8 and TRBJ2-5; D is undetermined. CDR3 size: 14 residues. Germline assignment: CDR1 SGHTS and CDR2 YDEGEE. V shed 4 bases and J shed 2 bases, with 12 bases lying between them. DNA for the CDR3: TGTGCCAGCAGCCTTCGACAAATTCAAGAGACCCAGTACTTC. Protein: CASSLRQIQETQYF.

The V and J genes are TRBV6-5 and TRBJ2-5, with D possibly being TRBD1 (6 bases). CDR3 length: 15 residues. V was clipped by 5 bases and J by 3 bases, with 16 bases between them. Germline CDR1 and CDR2: MNHEY and SVGAGI. CDR3 sequence: CASSRTGYGEETQYF. The CDR3 DNA follows: TGTGCCAGCAGTCGCACAGGGTATGGAGAAGAGACCCAGTACTTC.

The rearrangement joins TRBV5-1 to TRBJ1-2; D gene unclear. The V end lost 0 bases, the J end lost 2 bases, and 8 bases lay between the germline ends. CDR3 length: 14 amino acids. Germline CDR1 is SGHRS and CDR2 is YFSETQ. The CDR3 reads CASSLDGQNYGYTF. The CDR3 region has the DNA TGCGCCAGCAGCTTGGACGGTCAAAACTATGGCTACACCTTC.

The gene calls are TRBV24-1 and TRBJ2-5; perhaps TRBD1 as D (6 bases). Germline V gene data show CDR1 as KGHDR and CDR2 as SFDVKD. V lost 7 bases and J lost 3, with 20 bases in between. The CDR3 covers 16 residues. As DNA, the CDR3 is TGTGCCACCAGAGCGAGTAGTGCGACAGGAGAAGAGACCCAGTACTTC. This gives the protein CATRASSATGEETQYF.

The rearrangement uses TRBV3-1 (or the pseudogene TRBV3-2) and TRBJ2-5; D is unresolved. From germline, CDR1 is LGHDT and CDR2 YNNKEL (reference sequence). The CDR3 is made up of 13 amino acids. The germline V and J ends were trimmed by 1 base and 5 bases, with 8 bases remaining between them. For the CDR3, the DNA is TGTGCCAGCAGCCAAGCTATCTCGGAGACCCAGTACTTC. Protein sequence: CASSQAISETQYF.

The chain recombines TRBV3-1 (or the pseudogene TRBV3-2) with TRBJ1-2; D might be TRBD1 (5 bases). CDR3 size: 13 residues. Between the trimmed V and J ends, which lost 0 bases and 7 bases, there was a span of 9 bases. The germline V gene encodes CDR1 LGHDT and CDR2 YNNKEL (reference sequence). This CDR3 reads CASSQDPRGGYTF. The CDR3 coding sequence is TGTGCCAGCAGCCAAGATCCTAGGGGTGGCTACACCTTC.

V is TRBV18 and J is TRBJ1-3, with D perhaps matching TRBD1 (5 bases). The V end was cut by 4 bases, the J end by 2 bases, with 24 bases between. The germline gives CDR1 KGHSH, CDR2 LQKENI. The CDR3 has 19 amino acids. CDR3 DNA sequence: TGTGCCAGCTCACAATTTTTCGTCGGACAAAGAGCTCCTGGAAACACCATATATTTT. Protein product: CASSQFFVGQRAPGNTIYF.

The J gene is TRBJ2-5, the V gene TRBV29-1; D is uncertain. CDR3 length: 13 amino acids. The germline V gene has CDR1 SQVTM and CDR2 ANQGSEA. With 0 bases removed from V and 5 bases from J, the gap between germline ends came to 10 bases. The CDR3 spells CSVEDPAGETQYF. The CDR3 region has the DNA TGCAGCGTTGAAGATCCGGCCGGGGAGACCCAGTACTTC.

The chain couples TRBV21-1 to TRBJ2-7; TRBD1 is the table's D call, not checked against the DNA. TRBV21-1 has pseudogene status. The length of the CDR3 is 12 residues. CDR3 protein: CASSRDRVLPGV. The CDR3 coding sequence is TGTGCCAGCAGCCGGGACAGGGTCCTTCCCGGTGTC.

V is TRBV3-1 (or the pseudogene TRBV3-2) and J is TRBJ1-5; the D is unclear. CDR1 and CDR2 from the germline V gene are LGHDT and YNNKEL (reference sequence). The CDR3 runs 15 residues. V lost 1 base and J 0 bases, leaving 7 bases between the germline ends. The CDR3 region is CASSQGGNSNQPQHF. The CDR3 nucleotides are TGTGCCAGCAGCCAAGGCGGGAATAGCAATCAGCCCCAGCATTTT.